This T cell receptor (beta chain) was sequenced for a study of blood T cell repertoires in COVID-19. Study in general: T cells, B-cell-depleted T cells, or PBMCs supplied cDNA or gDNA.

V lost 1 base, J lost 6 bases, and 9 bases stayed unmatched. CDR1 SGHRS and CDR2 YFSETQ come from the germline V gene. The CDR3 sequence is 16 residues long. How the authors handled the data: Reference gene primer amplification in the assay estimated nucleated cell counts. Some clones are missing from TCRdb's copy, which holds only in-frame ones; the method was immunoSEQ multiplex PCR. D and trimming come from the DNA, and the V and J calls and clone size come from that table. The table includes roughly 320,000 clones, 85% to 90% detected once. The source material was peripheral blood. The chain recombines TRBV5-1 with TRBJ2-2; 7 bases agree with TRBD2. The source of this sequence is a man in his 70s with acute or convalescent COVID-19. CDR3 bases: TGCGCCAGCAGCTTGTTGGCTAGCGGTTCCGCCGGGGAGCTGTTTTTT. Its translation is CASSLLASGSAGELFF.